The entry below describes one T cell receptor (beta chain). Its antigen remains unknown. The protocol was immunoSEQ multiplex PCR, while the TCRdb copy is restricted to in-frame clones and leaves out a portion. The data contain about 1.5 million clones, 95% to 99% of them singletons. This record comes from a study of shared clonotypes between healthy human individuals. Those who donated were healthy HIV-negative adults, with no recent acute infections or vaccinations reported. Study-wide results and caveats: The generation probabilities recorded for non-shared clonotypes fell below those of clonotypes shared by all four donors.

CDR3 length: 15 amino acids. Trimming cost V 0 bases and J 5 bases, with 13 bases left between them. The germline V gene has CDR1 KGHSH and CDR2 LQKENI. This chain links TRBV18 with TRBJ1-2; D unclear. This sequence originates from a man aged 25 to 40 in good health. Source material: naive CD4+ T cells sorted from blood. As to subset: CD45RA+ positively selected. The CDR3 reads CASSPPGQDSYGYTF. CDR3 nucleotides: TGTGCCAGCTCACCACCTGGGCAGGATAGTTATGGCTACACCTTC.